The 25 T cell receptor beta chains given below trace back to one sample, sequenced in a study of PD-1 blockade in classical Hodgkin lymphoma. Time point defined: newly diagnosed, previously untreated cHL patient sample. This table comes from immunoSEQ multiplex PCR, and its TCRdb copy is limited to in-frame clones, with some not included. The sample gives approximately 47,000 clones, roughly 88% of which show up once; over 4% is in the top ten. Sequencing was performed on peripheral blood mononuclear cells (PBMCs). All receptors come from a human donor with classical Hodgkin lymphoma.

The chain is built from TRBV10-1 and TRBJ2-2, with 7 nucleotides matching TRBD1. CDR1 is WNHNN and CDR2 is SYGVQD in the germline V gene (reference sequence). The ends lost 4 bases at V and 2 bases at J; junction bases unmatched: 4. The CDR3 runs to 15 residues. The CDR3, as DNA: TGCGCCAGCAGTGGAGGGACAGAAAACACCGGGGAGCTGTTTTTT. Encoded protein: CASSGGTENTGELFF.

The rearrangement joins TRBV7-2 to TRBJ2-7; 11 positions agree with TRBD2. The V gene's germline CDR1 is SGHTA and CDR2 FQGNSA. The CDR3 consists of 16 residues. V gave up 1 base and J gave up 2 bases; unmatched junction bases: 4. In DNA, the CDR3 is TGTGCCAGCAGCTTAGGGGTAGCGGGAGGGCCCTACGAGCAGTACTTC. It encodes CASSLGVAGGPYEQYF.

CDR3 nucleotide sequence: TGCGCCAGCCGGGGGGGTCCGAGCGACAATGAGCAGTTCTTC. This codes for CASRGGPSDNEQFF. V usage is TRBV4-1 and J usage is TRBJ2-1, with TRBD2 matching 8 bases. CDR3 size: 14 residues. CDR1 is MGHRA and CDR2 is YSYEKL in the germline V gene. Unmatched junction bases numbered 8, after V lost 8 bases and J lost 5 bases.

The V and J genes are TRBV2 and TRBJ2-7, with D tentatively TRBD1 (5 bases). This CDR3 spans 16 amino acids. Trimming removed 0 bases from V and 0 bases from J, with 12 bases in between. CDR1 SNHLY and CDR2 FYNNEI come from the germline V gene. CDR3 region: CASSEALRQSSYEQYV. The CDR3 DNA is TGTGCCAGCAGTGAAGCGCTTCGACAGAGCTCCTACGAGCAGTACGTC.

The chain joins TRBV5-1 to TRBJ2-1; D ambiguous. CDR3 size: 14 residues. The V and J ends lost 1 base and 0 bases respectively, with 5 bases between them. Germline V gives CDR1 SGHRS, CDR2 YFSETQ. CDR3 in amino acids: CASSLKSSYNEQFF. The CDR3 coding sequence is TGCGCCAGCAGCTTGAAGAGCTCCTACAATGAGCAGTTCTTC.

The V call is TRBV7-9, the J call TRBJ1-1, with D uncertain. V was cut by 5 bases and J by 4 bases, with 8 bases left in between. CDR1 is SEHNR, CDR2 FQNEAQ, per germline (reference sequence). The CDR3 sequence is 12 residues long. The CDR3 DNA is TGTGCCAGCAGCCTAGGAAGCACTGAAGCTTTCTTT. Translating gives CASSLGSTEAFF.

The chain recombines TRBV28 with TRBJ2-4; 7 nucleotides agree with TRBD2. CDR1 is MDHEN, CDR2 SYDVKM, per germline. The CDR3 length is 15 residues. Trimming took 6 bases from V and 4 from J; bases not matched to a gene: 9. DNA for the CDR3: TGTGCCAGCAGCAACCCCGGGACTACAAAAAACATTCAGTACTTC. It is translated as CASSNPGTTKNIQYF.

The chain recombines TRBV4-2 with TRBJ2-1; D possibly corresponds to TRBD2 (5 bases). Germline CDR1 is LGHNA and CDR2 is YNFKEQ. CDR3 size: 16 residues. Deletions cut 1 base from V and 4 bases from J, with 14 bases between. CDR3 protein: CASSQASNSDYNEQFF. CDR3 sequence (DNA): TGTGCCAGCAGCCAAGCTAGCAATAGCGATTACAATGAGCAGTTCTTC.

This chain uses TRBV28 with TRBJ1-5; D gene ambiguous. CDR1 MDHEN and CDR2 SYDVKM come from the germline V gene. V lost 4 bases to trimming and J lost 9 bases, with 7 bases between them. The CDR3 is 11 residues long. The CDR3 loop is CASSSRWPQHF. The CDR3 DNA sequence: TGTGCCAGCAGTTCCCGGTGGCCCCAGCATTTT.

This clone was seen a handful of times. The chain combines TRBV19 with TRBJ2-2, with D maybe TRBD1 (5 bases). Germline lookup yields CDR1 LNHDA and CDR2 SQIVND (reference sequence). This CDR3 comprises 12 residues. V lost 8 bases and J lost 3, with 7 bases in between. Here the CDR3 DNA reads TGTGCCAGTTCCAGGGACACCGGGGAGCTGTTTTTT. This encodes CASSRDTGELFF. The full variable domain, rest sourced from reference TRBV19 and TRBJ2-2, is DGGITQSPKYLFRKEGQNVTLSCEQNLNHDAMYWYRQDPGQGLRLIYYSQIVNDFQKGDIAEGYSVSREKKESFPLTVTSAQKNPTAFYLCASSRDTGELFFGEGSRLTVL.

CDR3 DNA: TGTGCCAGCAGCTATAGTTCAGATACGCAGTATTTT. Translating it yields CASSYSSDTQYF. The chain couples TRBV5-5 to TRBJ2-3; D not certain. This CDR3 has 12 amino acids. Per germline, CDR1 SGHKS and CDR2 YYEKEE (reference sequence). The germline V and J ends were trimmed by 3 bases and 4 bases, with 6 bases remaining between them. Based on the CDR3 plus reference TRBV5-5 and TRBJ2-3, the full variable domain is DAGVTQSPTHLIKTRGQQVTLRCSPISGHKSVSWYQQVLGQGPQFIFQYYEKEERGRGNFPDRFSARQFPNYSSELNVNALLLGDSALYLCASSYSSDTQYFGPGTRLTVL.

The V call is TRBV15, the J call TRBJ2-7; D perhaps matches TRBD2 (5 bases). V was trimmed by 3 bases and J by 2 bases, leaving 11 bases between them. Germline CDR1 is LNHNV and CDR2 is YYDKDF (reference sequence). The CDR3 consists of 14 residues. Here the CDR3 reads CATSRLSGAYEQYF. Here the CDR3 DNA reads TGTGCCACCAGCAGGTTAAGCGGAGCCTACGAGCAGTACTTC.

V and J are TRBV7-2 and TRBJ2-2; D call uncertain. V gave up 5 bases and J gave up 0 bases, with 7 bases separating them. This CDR3 spans 14 amino acids. Germline CDR1 and CDR2: SGHTA and FQGNSA. In nucleotides, the CDR3 is TGTGCCAGCAGCCTACAGCCGAACACCGGGGAGCTGTTTTTT. Translating gives CASSLQPNTGELFF.

The V and J genes are TRBV25-1 and TRBJ1-2; D remains unclear. The CDR3 runs to 14 residues. The V and J ends lost 5 bases and 3 bases respectively, with 13 bases between them. Germline lookup yields CDR1 MGHDK and CDR2 SYGVNS. For the CDR3, the DNA is TGTGCCAGCAGTCACGAAGAGGACTACTATGGCTACACCTTC. It specifies CASSHEEDYYGYTF.

This sequence joins TRBV5-1 and TRBJ2-1, with 9 bases fitting TRBD2. The CDR3 runs to 15 residues. The ends lost 6 bases at V and 6 bases at J; junction bases unmatched: 10. The germline V gene has CDR1 SGHRS and CDR2 YFSETQ. CDR3 protein: CASISELAGPNEQFF. In DNA, the CDR3 is TGCGCCAGCATCTCGGAACTAGCGGGCCCCAATGAGCAGTTCTTC.

The CDR3 reads CTSSQARLGPYNEQFF. The CDR3 region has the DNA TGCACCAGCAGCCAAGCCAGACTTGGCCCCTACAATGAGCAGTTCTTC. The rearrangement links TRBV1 to TRBJ2-1; the DNA was not compared with TRBD2, the D call given in the table. TRBV1 is classified as a pseudogene. This CDR3 contains 16 residues.

The V gene is TRBV25-1, the J gene TRBJ1-4; the D is unclear. This CDR3 comprises 15 residues. V gave up 2 bases and J gave up 5 bases, with 12 bases separating them. The germline V gene encodes CDR1 MGHDK and CDR2 SYGVNS. This CDR3 is CASSEADPKNEKLFF. CDR3 DNA sequence: TGTGCCAGCAGTGAAGCAGATCCTAAGAATGAAAAACTGTTTTTT.

The V call is TRBV2, the J call TRBJ2-3; TRBD2 matches at 14 bases. The V gene's germline CDR1 is SNHLY and CDR2 FYNNEI. CDR3 length: 17 residues. Trimming removed 5 bases from V and 0 bases from J; junction bases left unmatched: 4. The chain's CDR3 is CASSRLAGGTSTDTQYF. DNA of the CDR3: TGTGCCAGCAGTCGACTAGCGGGGGGGACTAGCACAGATACGCAGTATTTT.

This chain uses TRBV28 with TRBJ2-5; no firm D call. Trimming cost V 4 bases and J 5 bases, with 20 bases left between them. The CDR3 is made up of 16 amino acids. The germline gives CDR1 MDHEN, CDR2 SYDVKM. This CDR3 is CASSSRRSTTQETQYF. The CDR3, as DNA: TGTGCCAGCAGTTCCCGACGGAGCACAACCCAGGAGACCCAGTACTTC.

The chain carries TRBV27 and TRBJ2-3; a possible D gene is TRBD1 (6 bases). Trimming stripped 8 bases from V and 1 base from J, with 13 bases between. There are 14 residues in the CDR3. Germline V gene sequence: CDR1 MNHEY, CDR2 SMNVEV (reference sequence). This CDR3 reads CASLQGVGTDTQYF. In DNA, the CDR3 is TGTGCCAGCCTACAGGGTGTGGGCACAGATACGCAGTATTTT.

This chain connects TRBV4-2 to TRBJ1-5; 7 nucleotides agree with TRBD1. The CDR3 consists of 15 residues. From germline, CDR1 is LGHNA and CDR2 YNFKEQ. V dropped 0 bases and J dropped 7; count of bases not matched to a gene: 6. CDR3: CASSQEVTGEQPQHF. The CDR3, as DNA: TGTGCCAGCAGCCAAGAAGTAACAGGGGAACAGCCCCAGCATTTT.

This sequence joins TRBV9 and TRBJ2-1; TRBD2 matches at 10 bases. The trim removed 0 bases at V and 4 bases at J, leaving 7 bases unmatched. Per germline, CDR1 SGDLS and CDR2 YYNGEE. The CDR3 has 17 residues. In nucleotides, the CDR3 is TGTGCCAGCAGCGTAGGTAGCGGGAGGATTCCTTACAATGAGCAGTTCTTC. Its translation: CASSVGSGRIPYNEQFF.

The chain links TRBV6-5 to TRBJ1-2; possibly TRBD1 for D (6 bases). The CDR3 is made up of 13 amino acids. Trimming took 6 bases from V and 8 from J, leaving 16 bases between them. Germline lookup yields CDR1 MNHEY and CDR2 SVGAGI. The CDR3 DNA reads as TGTGCCAGCAGACAAACCGGGGGCGGGGGCTACACCTTC. This encodes CASRQTGGGGYTF.

V usage is TRBV4-1 and J usage is TRBJ2-1; TRBD2 matches at 11 bases. Per the germline V gene, CDR1 is MGHRA and CDR2 is YSYEKL. The CDR3 totals 16 residues. The V segment lost 3 bases and the J segment 4 bases; nucleotides outside the gene matches: 5. The DNA for the CDR3 is TGCGCCAGCAGCCATGTAGCGGGAGGGCTTTACAATGAGCAGTTCTTC. This codes for CASSHVAGGLYNEQFF.

The chain combines TRBV18 with TRBJ1-1, with a weak D call TRBD1 (6 bases). The CDR3 is 14 residues long. The V gene lost 5 bases and the J gene lost 0 bases, with 10 bases spanning the gap. Germline V lookup: CDR1 KGHSH, CDR2 LQKENI. Here the CDR3 reads CASSTQGLNTEAFF. In nucleotides, the CDR3 is TGTGCCAGCTCAACACAGGGACTGAACACTGAAGCTTTCTTT.